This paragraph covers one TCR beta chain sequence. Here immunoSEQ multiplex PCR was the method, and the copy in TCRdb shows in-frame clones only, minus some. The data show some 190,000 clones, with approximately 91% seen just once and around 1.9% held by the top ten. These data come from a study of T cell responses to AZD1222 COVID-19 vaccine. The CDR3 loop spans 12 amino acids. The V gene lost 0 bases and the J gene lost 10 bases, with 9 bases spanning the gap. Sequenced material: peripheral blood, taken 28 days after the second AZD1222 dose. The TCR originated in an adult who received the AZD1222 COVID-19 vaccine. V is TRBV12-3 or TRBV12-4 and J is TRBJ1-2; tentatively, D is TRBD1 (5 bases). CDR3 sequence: CASSLAGADYTF. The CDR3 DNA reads TGTGCCAGCAGTTTAGCCGGGGCGGACTACACCTTC.